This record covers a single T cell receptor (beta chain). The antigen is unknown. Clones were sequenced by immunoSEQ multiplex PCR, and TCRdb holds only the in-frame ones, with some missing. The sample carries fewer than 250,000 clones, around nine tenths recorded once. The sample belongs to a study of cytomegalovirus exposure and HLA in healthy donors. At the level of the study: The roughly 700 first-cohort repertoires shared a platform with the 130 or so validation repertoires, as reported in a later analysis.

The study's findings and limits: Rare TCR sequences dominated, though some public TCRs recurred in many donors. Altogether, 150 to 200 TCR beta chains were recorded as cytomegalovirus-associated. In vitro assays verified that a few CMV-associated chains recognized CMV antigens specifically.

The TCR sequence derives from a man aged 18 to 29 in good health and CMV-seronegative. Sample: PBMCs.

As DNA, the CDR3 is TGCGCCAGCAGCACCGGACAGGGGACCTACAATGAGCAGTTCTTC. Protein: CASSTGQGTYNEQFF. V is TRBV5-1 and J is TRBJ2-1, with 9 nucleotides matching TRBD1. V was pared by 4 bases and J by 2 bases, with 4 bases of the junction left unmatched. Germline-derived CDR1 and CDR2 are SGHRS and YFSETQ. The length of the CDR3 is 15 residues.